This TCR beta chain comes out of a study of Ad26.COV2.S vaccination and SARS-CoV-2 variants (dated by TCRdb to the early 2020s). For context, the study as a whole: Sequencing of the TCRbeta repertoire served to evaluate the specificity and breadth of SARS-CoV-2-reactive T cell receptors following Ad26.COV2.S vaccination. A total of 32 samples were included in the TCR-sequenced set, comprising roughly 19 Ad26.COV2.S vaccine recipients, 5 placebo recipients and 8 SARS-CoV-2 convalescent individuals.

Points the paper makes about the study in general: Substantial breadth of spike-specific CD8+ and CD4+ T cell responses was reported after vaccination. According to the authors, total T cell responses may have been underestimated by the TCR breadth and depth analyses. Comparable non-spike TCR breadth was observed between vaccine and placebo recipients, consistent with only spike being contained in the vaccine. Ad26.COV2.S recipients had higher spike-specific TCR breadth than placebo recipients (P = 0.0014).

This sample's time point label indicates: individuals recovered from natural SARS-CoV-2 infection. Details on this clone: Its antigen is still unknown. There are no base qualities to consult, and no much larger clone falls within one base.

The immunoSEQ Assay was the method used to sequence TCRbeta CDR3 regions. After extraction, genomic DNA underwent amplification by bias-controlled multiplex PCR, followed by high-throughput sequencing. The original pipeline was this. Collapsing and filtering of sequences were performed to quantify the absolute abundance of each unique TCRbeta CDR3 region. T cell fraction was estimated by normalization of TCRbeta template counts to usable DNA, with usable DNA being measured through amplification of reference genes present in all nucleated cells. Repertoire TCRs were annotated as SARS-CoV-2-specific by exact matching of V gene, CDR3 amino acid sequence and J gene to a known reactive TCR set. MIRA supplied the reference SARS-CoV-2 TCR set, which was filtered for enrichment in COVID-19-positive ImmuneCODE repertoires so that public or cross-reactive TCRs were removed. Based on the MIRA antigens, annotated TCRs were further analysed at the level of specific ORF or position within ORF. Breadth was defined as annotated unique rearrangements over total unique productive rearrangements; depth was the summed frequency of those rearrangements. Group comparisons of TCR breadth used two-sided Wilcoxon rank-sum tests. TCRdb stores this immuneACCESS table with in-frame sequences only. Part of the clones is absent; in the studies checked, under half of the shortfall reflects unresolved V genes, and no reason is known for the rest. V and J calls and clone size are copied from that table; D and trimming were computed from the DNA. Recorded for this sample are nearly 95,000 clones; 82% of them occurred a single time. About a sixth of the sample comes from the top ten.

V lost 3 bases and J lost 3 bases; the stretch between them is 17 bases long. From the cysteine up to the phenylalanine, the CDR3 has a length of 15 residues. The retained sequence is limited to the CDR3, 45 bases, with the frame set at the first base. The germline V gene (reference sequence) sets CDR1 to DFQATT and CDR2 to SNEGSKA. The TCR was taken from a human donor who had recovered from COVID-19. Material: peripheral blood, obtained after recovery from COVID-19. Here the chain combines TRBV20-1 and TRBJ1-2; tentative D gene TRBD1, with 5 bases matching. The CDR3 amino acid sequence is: CSASLSFARDYGYTF. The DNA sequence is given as TGCAGTGCTAGTCTTTCCTTCGCCAGGGACTATGGCTACACCTTC.